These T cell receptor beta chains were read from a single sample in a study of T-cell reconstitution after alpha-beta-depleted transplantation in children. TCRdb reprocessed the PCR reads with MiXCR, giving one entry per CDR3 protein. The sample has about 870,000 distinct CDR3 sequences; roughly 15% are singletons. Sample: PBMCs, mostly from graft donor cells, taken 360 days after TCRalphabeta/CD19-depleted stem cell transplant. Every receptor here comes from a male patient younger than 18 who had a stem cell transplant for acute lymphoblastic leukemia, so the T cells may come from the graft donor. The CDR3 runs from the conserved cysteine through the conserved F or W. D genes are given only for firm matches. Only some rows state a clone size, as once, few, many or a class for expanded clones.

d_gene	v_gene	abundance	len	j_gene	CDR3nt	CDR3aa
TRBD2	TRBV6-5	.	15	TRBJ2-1	TGTGCCAGCAGTTACACTAGCGGGAACTACAATGAGCGGTTCTTC	CASSYTSGNYNERFF
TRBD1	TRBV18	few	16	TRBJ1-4	TGTGCCAGCTCACCGCTCGGATCCGGGACAGGGGAAAAACTGTTTTTT	CASSPLGSGTGEKLFF
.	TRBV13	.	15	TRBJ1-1	TGTGCCAGCAGCTTAGTCGGGACGGGTGAGACTGAAGCTTTCTTT	CASSLVGTGETEAFF
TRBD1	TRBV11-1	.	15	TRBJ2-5	TGTGCCAGCAGCATCCAGGGGGCCTTGGGAGAGACCCAGTACTTC	CASSIQGALGETQYF
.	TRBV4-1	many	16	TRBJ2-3	TGCGCCAGCAGCCAAGTTGTTGCCACGGGTACAGATACGCAGTATTTT	CASSQVVATGTDTQYF
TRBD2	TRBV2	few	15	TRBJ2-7	TGTGCCAGCAGGAAGGATAGCGGGGGTGGAGGAGAGCAGTACTTC	CASRKDSGGGGEQYF
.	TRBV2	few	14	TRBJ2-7	TGTGCCAGCAGTGGACCGGGACATCCCTACGAGCAGTACTTC	CASSGPGHPYEQYF
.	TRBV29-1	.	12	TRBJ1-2	TGCAGCGTTGAAGACACGGGGCTAGGCTACACCTTC	CSVEDTGLGYTF
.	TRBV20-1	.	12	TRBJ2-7	TGCAGTGCTAGAGATTTTAGCTACGAGCAGTACTTC	CSARDFSYEQYF
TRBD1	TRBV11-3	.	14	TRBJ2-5	TGTGCCAGCAGGGATGGACAGGGGGGGGAGACCCAGTACTTC	CASRDGQGGETQYF
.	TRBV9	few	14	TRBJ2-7	TGTGCCAGCAGCGTAGGAGGGGTCGCCTACGAGCAGTACTTC	CASSVGGVAYEQYF
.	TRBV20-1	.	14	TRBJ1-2	TGCAGTGCTACACAGCACGGGACTCTCTATGGCTACACCTTC	CSATQHGTLYGYTF
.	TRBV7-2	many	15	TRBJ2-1	TGTGCCAGCAGCTTAGTAGGCGAGGTCTACAATGAGCAGTTCTTC	CASSLVGEVYNEQFF
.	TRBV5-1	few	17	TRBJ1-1	TGCGCCAGCAGCATGGCCACATTCGTCAGGAGGAACACTGAAGCTTTCTTT	CASSMATFVRRNTEAFF
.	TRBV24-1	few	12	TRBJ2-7	TGTGCCTCCAAGGTAAAGCCGTACGAGCAGTACTTC	CASKVKPYEQYF
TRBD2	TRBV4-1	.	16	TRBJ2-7	TGCGCCAGCAGCCAAGACCCTAGCGGGAGAGCCTACGAGCAGTACTTC	CASSQDPSGRAYEQYF
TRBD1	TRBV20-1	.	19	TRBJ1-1	TGCAGTGCTAGACACCGACAGGGCCAGACCGTAGCGGAGAACACTGAAGCTTTCTTT	CSARHRQGQTVAENTEAFF
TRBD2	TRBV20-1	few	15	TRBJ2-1	TGCAGTGCTCCCGCTCTAGCGGGAGGGCCGAATGAGCAGTTCTTC	CSAPALAGGPNEQFF
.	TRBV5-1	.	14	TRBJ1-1	TGCGCCAGCACCCTGGCGTCGGGAGGAACTGAAGCTTTCTTT	CASTLASGGTEAFF
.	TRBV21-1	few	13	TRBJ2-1	TGTGCCAGGTCCGGGGGGGGAGAGAATGAGCAGTTCTTC	CARSGGGENEQFF
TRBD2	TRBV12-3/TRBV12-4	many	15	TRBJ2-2	TGTGCCAGCAGTTTTCTAGCTAGCGGCACCGGGGAGCTGTTTTTT	CASSFLASGTGELFF